Each of the 9 T cell receptor beta chains below was sequenced from the same sample in a study of blood T cells in healthy people across ages. A second PCR of roughly 7 to 11 cycles used a sample-barcoded 5' primer and a J-beta primer mix. TCRdb processed the 5' RACE reads anew with MiXCR; each CDR3 protein has one entry. The data show around 900,000 distinct CDR3 sequences, with under 30% seen just once and about 18% held by the top ten. What was sequenced was blood. Every receptor here comes from a woman over 75 in good health.

For this clonotype: Just one base apart from a much larger clone, this may be a read error. V usage is TRBV6-6 and J usage is TRBJ2-1; D gene uncertain. The CDR3 length is 17 residues. Trimming cost V 2 bases and J 10 bases, with 24 bases left between them. Germline CDR1 and CDR2: MNHNY and SVGAGI (reference sequence). The CDR3 loop is CASSYGRSTTPSGEQFF. CDR3 bases: TGTGCCAGCAGTTACGGCAGGTCGACCACGCCCTCCGGCGAGCAGTTCTTC.

This clonotype was observed a few times. The rearrangement joins TRBV2 to TRBJ2-3; the match to TRBD2 covers 14 bases. The CDR3 covers 17 residues. Germline lookup yields CDR1 SNHLY and CDR2 FYNNEI. After removal of 2 bases from V and 6 bases from J, the junction contained 7 bases not matched to a gene. CDR3 nucleotides: TGTGCCAGCAGTGAATTGGGGACTAGCGGGGGAGGGGATACGCAGTATTTT. It codes for CASSELGTSGGGDTQYF.

This clonotype was observed many times. The chain is built from TRBV2 and TRBJ2-7; the D gene is possibly TRBD1 (6 bases). Germline CDR1 is SNHLY and CDR2 is FYNNEI. V lost 8 bases, J lost 6 bases, and 17 bases lay in between. The CDR3 length is 13 residues. The CDR3 protein is CASRRTRGSEQYF. Here the CDR3 DNA reads TGTGCCAGCCGAAGAACCAGGGGCAGCGAGCAGTACTTC.

In nucleotides, the CDR3 is TGTGCCAGTAATGGGGGGAGCACAGATACGCAGTATTTT. This codes for CASNGGSTDTQYF. This chain uses TRBV6-2 or TRBV6-3 with TRBJ2-3, with a tentative D call TRBD2 (6 bases). This CDR3 is 13 amino acids long. Trimming removed 9 bases at V and 0 bases at J, with 10 bases between. Germline assignment: CDR1 MNHEY and CDR2 SVGEGT.

This clonotype occurred many times. The V and J genes are TRBV20-1 and TRBJ2-7; TRBD1 agrees at 10 bases. The V and J ends lost 2 bases and 7 bases, in that order; junction bases with no gene match: 11. The CDR3 has 15 amino acids. CDR1 is DFQATT, CDR2 SNEGSKA, per germline (reference sequence). CDR3 bases: TGCAGTGCTAGAAACGGACAGGGGGTATCGAGAGAGCAGTACTTC. Translated, it gives CSARNGQGVSREQYF.

This clonotype has a count of ten or more. The rearrangement uses TRBV2 and TRBJ2-3; D unclear. The germline CDR1 and CDR2 sequences are SNHLY and FYNNEI. The CDR3 runs to 15 residues. V was pared by 7 bases and J by 5 bases, with 19 bases between. CDR3 coding DNA: TGTGCCAGCACGCGCGCACGAGTTGAGGAAGATACGCAGTATTTT. It yields the protein CASTRARVEEDTQYF.

With regard to this clonotype: A much larger clone lies one base from this, so it may be a read error. V gene TRBV6-6 combines with J gene TRBJ2-6, with D possibly TRBD2 on 5 matching bases. CDR1 is MNHNY, CDR2 SVGAGI, per germline (reference sequence). This CDR3 has 16 amino acids. V was trimmed by 7 bases and J by 2 bases, leaving 15 bases between them. This chain's CDR3 is CASKESGWTGANVLTF. CDR3 in DNA: TGTGCCAGCAAGGAGAGCGGATGGACTGGGGCCAACGTCCTGACTTTC.

V usage is TRBV2 and J usage is TRBJ1-1; D may be TRBD1 (5 bases). The CDR3 is 13 residues long. V lost 6 bases, J lost 4 bases, and 12 bases lay in between. The germline CDR1 and CDR2 sequences are SNHLY and FYNNEI. For the CDR3, the DNA is TGTGCCAGCAGGGGACCCGGGGGCACTGAAGCTTTCTTT. Its translation is CASRGPGGTEAFF.

On this clonotype: An end of the junction differs from the germline gene, which may be a read error. The chain recombines TRBV4-2 with TRBJ2-1; D unresolved. Germline V CDR1 and CDR2: LGHNA, YNFKEQ. This CDR3 is built from 14 residues. The CDR3 reads CAGSTTGSQETQFF. As DNA, the CDR3 is TGTGCCGGCAGCACCACCGGGTCCCAAGAGACCCAGTTCTTC.